The subject of this entry is one T cell receptor beta chain. It has no known antigen specificity. Its ends do not fully match the called genes, so a read error is possible. The 40 or so donors, aged about 6 to 100 years, were systemically healthy Caucasian individuals from Russia. Each donor gave approximately 9.3 milliliters of peripheral blood, collected into EDTA-treated Vacutainer tubes. PBMCs were isolated by Ficoll-Paque density-gradient centrifugation, with at least 7 million obtained per sample. Total RNA, at least 5 micrograms per sample, was extracted from PBMCs with Trizol reagent. Naive CD45RAhigh/CD27high T cell percentages were measured by flow cytometry on a PBMC aliquot from every donor. These data originate in a study of blood T cells in healthy people across ages (dated by TCRdb to between 2014 and 2016). Background on the whole study: In model experiments, template switching captured roughly one uniquely barcoded TCR beta cDNA molecule for every two T cells. Age-related changes in TCR beta repertoire diversity were measured in the study by deep sequencing normalized with unique cDNA molecular identifiers. Four age groups were formed from the donors: young (average 16 years), middle-aged (approximately 39), aged (more than 55) and long-lived (about 80). To avoid experimental bias, donors of different ages were spread randomly across the sequencing lanes. The study analyzed two additional independent replicas of 1 million unique cDNA reads from the same blood draw for two donors, one aged 18 to 30 and one aged 80 or older.

Study-level results and caveats: Because profiling used bulk unsorted PBMCs, naive and antigen-experienced compartments could not be compared conclusively. Observed TCR beta diversity per million T cells fell roughly linearly with age, and a significant reduction was already apparent by age roughly 40. The CMV infection status of donors was not known, potentially confounding age-related changes in expanded clonotypes. Observed TCR beta diversity correlated strongly with the percentage of naive T cells measured by flow cytometry. Estimates of total diversity based on one million sequenced T cells were considered lower bounds and underestimates. Compared with the aged group, the long-lived group had more naive CD4+ T cells, fewer expanded clones and increased TCR diversity, a pattern suggesting age selection.

The protocol used for the library was 5' RACE. Sequencing was carried out with an Illumina HiSeq 2500. A second roughly 6 to 12 cycle PCR used a sample-barcoded 5' primer and a J-beta primer mix. A template-switch 5' adaptor carrying 12 random nucleotides introduced a unique molecular identifier onto each TCR beta cDNA molecule. Each sample yielded at least 2.5 million CDR3-containing paired-end reads. First-strand cDNA synthesis was performed from all RNA using the Mint cDNA synthesis kit, with priming by a TRBC-specific oligonucleotide. Following uracil-DNA glycosylase treatment, a first 18-cycle PCR with universal primers M1SS and BC2_uni_R was performed on all cDNA. In the source study's methods: For normalization, 1 million high-quality reads were randomly selected from each sample, with every read carrying a distinct molecular identifier. Reads sharing molecular identifiers were discarded rather than binned into consensus sequences. MiTCR, run with a Q25 quality threshold and the strictest error-elimination algorithm, handled CDR3 identification, clonotype clustering and error correction. A nonparametric unseen species model with Euler transformation was used to estimate lower-bound total TCR beta diversity. TCRdb reanalyzed the raw reads on its own, using fastp at Q25 for trimming and MiXCR for clone calling, and kept in-frame beta chains. Rows merge per CDR3 protein into single entries with the most common DNA and genes. For this entry, the V and J calls and clone size follow TCRdb and not the study's own pipeline. In this sample the table shows approximately 810,000 distinct CDR3 sequences, about 28% of which occur a single time. The ten largest clonotypes hold about 18% of the sample.

The CDR1 and CDR2 encoded by the germline V gene (reference sequence) are DFQATT and SNEGSKA. From its cysteine to its phenylalanine, the CDR3 spans 16 amino acids. Left in the record is the CDR3 DNA by itself, 48 bases read in frame from the first base. Source material: blood. Here the chain combines TRBV20-1 and TRBJ1-5; TRBD1 matches 12 bases in the middle. The sequence was collected from an elderly woman in good health. CDR3 loop: CSAGGQGARGNQPRHF. In nucleotide form, the sequence is TGCAGTGCGGGGGGACAGGGGGCGCGGGGCAATCAGCCCCGGCATTTT.